The 16 T cell receptor beta chains in this list originate from one sample, sequenced in a study of regulatory dendritic cells for organ transplantation. The assay was immunoSEQ multiplex PCR, and TCRdb's table has in-frame clones only and misses some. This sample has about 38,000 clones; 75% to 95% occur once, and the top ten carry around 0.12%. The source material was naive CD8+ T cells from blood. Described subset: CD45RA+ naive T cells. The receptor set was obtained from a human donor in good health.

This chain uses TRBV27 with TRBJ2-3; 8 positions match TRBD2. The CDR3 is made up of 14 amino acids. Per the germline V gene, CDR1 is MNHEY and CDR2 is SMNVEV (reference sequence). J gave up 6 bases and V 7 bases, and 9 bases lay outside the gene matches. In nucleotides, the CDR3 is TGTGCCAGCATGGATAGCGGGGTACGGGATACGCAGTATTTT. It specifies CASMDSGVRDTQYF.

This chain uses TRBV2 with TRBJ2-1; 11 bases match TRBD2. Germline V lookup: CDR1 SNHLY, CDR2 FYNNEI. This CDR3 comprises 16 residues. The V gene end was trimmed by 6 bases and the J gene end by 4 bases; junction bases not matched to a gene: 8. CDR3: CASRKLTSGVYNEQFF. CDR3 nucleotides: TGTGCCAGCAGGAAACTGACTAGCGGGGTTTACAATGAGCAGTTCTTC. Full variable domain (rest looked up from reference TRBV2 and TRBJ2-1): EPEVTQTPSHQVTQMGQEVILRCVPISNHLYFYWYRQILGQKVEFLVSFYNNEISEKSEIFDDQFSVERPDGSNFTLKIRSTKLEDSAMYFCASRKLTSGVYNEQFFGPGTRLTVL.

The chain employs TRBV27 and TRBJ2-1; tentative D call: TRBD1 (6 bases). V gave up 6 bases and J gave up 10 bases, with 13 bases separating them. Germline values: CDR1 MNHEY, CDR2 SMNVEV (reference sequence). The CDR3 is made up of 12 amino acids. The CDR3 DNA follows: TGTGCCAGCAGGCGGACAGTCGAGGAGCAGTTCTTC. Amino acids: CASRRTVEEQFF.

V and J are TRBV7-9 and TRBJ2-5; D not certain. V lost 3 bases to trimming and J lost 5 bases, with 10 bases between them. Germline assignment: CDR1 SEHNR and CDR2 FQNEAQ (reference sequence). The CDR3 is made up of 13 amino acids. For the CDR3, the DNA is TGTGCCAGCAGCTTTAGTATGGAGGAGACCCAGTACTTC. It yields the protein CASSFSMEETQYF.

The chain carries TRBV5-3 and TRBJ2-5; D might be TRBD1 (5 bases). TRBV5-3 falls under the ORF class, with uncertain function. The CDR3 has 15 amino acids. Trimming stripped 0 bases from V and 2 bases from J, with 11 bases between. CDR3 amino acids: CARSLGETVQETQYF. The DNA of the CDR3 is TGTGCCAGAAGCTTGGGAGAGACAGTTCAAGAGACCCAGTACTTC.

The chain has TRBV5-8 and TRBJ2-7; D gene ambiguous. CDR1 and CDR2 from the germline V gene are SGHTS and YDEGEE. This CDR3 has 12 amino acids. Deletions cut 4 bases from V and 7 bases from J, with 12 bases between. CDR3 DNA sequence: TGTGCCAGCAGCCACCCGGGTTTAGAGCAGTACTTC. It yields the protein CASSHPGLEQYF. The variable domain in full, completed from reference TRBV5-8 and TRBJ2-7, reads EAGVTQSPTHLIKTRGQQATLRCSPISGHTSVYWYQQALGLGLQFLLWYDEGEERNRGNFPPRFSGRQFPNYSSELNVNALELEDSALYLCASSHPGLEQYFGPGTRLTVT.

This clone was recorded once. The chain links TRBV7-9 to TRBJ2-4, with TRBD2 identical over 8 bases. Germline V gives CDR1 SEHNR, CDR2 FQNEAQ (reference sequence). This CDR3 has 16 residues. The trim removed 6 bases at V and 3 bases at J, leaving 10 bases unmatched. The CDR3 DNA follows: TGTGCCAGCAGTGGGGGTGGGCGGGAGGTCAAAAACATTCAGTACTTC. Protein sequence: CASSGGGREVKNIQYF. The full variable domain, with the rest looked up from reference TRBV7-9 and TRBJ2-4, is DTGVSQNPRHKITKRGQNVTFRCDPISEHNRLYWYRQTLGQGPEFLTYFQNEAQLEKSRLLSDRFSAERPKGSFSTLEIQRTEQGDSAMYLCASSGGGREVKNIQYFGAGTRLSVL.

V gene TRBV19 combines with J gene TRBJ2-7, with TRBD1 as a possible D gene (6 bases). CDR1 is LNHDA, CDR2 SQIVND, per germline (reference sequence). The V gene lost 1 base and the J gene lost 4 bases, with 11 bases spanning the gap. This CDR3 is 14 amino acids long. In nucleotides, the CDR3 is TGTGCCAGTAGTATAGGGGGACAAGTTTACGAGCAGTACTTC. Translation: CASSIGGQVYEQYF.

The genes are TRBV28 and TRBJ2-5; perhaps TRBD2 as D (5 bases). From germline, CDR1 is MDHEN and CDR2 SYDVKM. This CDR3 has 13 amino acids. Trimming cost V 6 bases and J 5 bases, with 13 bases left between them. This chain's CDR3 is CASRTRTFETQYF. CDR3 coding DNA: TGTGCCAGCAGGACGCGGACTTTTGAGACCCAGTACTTC.

The chain uses TRBV10-2 and TRBJ2-7; a weak D match, TRBD1 (6 bases). The germline V gene encodes CDR1 WSHSY and CDR2 SAAADI. This CDR3 spans 12 amino acids. Trimming removed 7 bases at V and 2 bases at J, with 9 bases between. Written as DNA, the CDR3 is TGCGCCAGCACTGGGACAACCTACGAGCAGTACTTC. Protein product: CASTGTTYEQYF.

Concerning this clone itself: This specimen includes other DNA sequences encoding the same CDR3. This chain connects TRBV9 to TRBJ1-3; no firm D call. The V gene lost 7 bases and the J gene lost 1 base, with 0 bases spanning the gap. Germline V gene data show CDR1 as SGDLS and CDR2 as YYNGEE. This CDR3 spans 10 amino acids. CDR3 coding DNA: TGTGCCAGCTCTGGAAACACCATATATTTT. Protein sequence: CASSGNTIYF. Full variable domain (remainder filled in from reference TRBV9 and TRBJ1-3): DSGVTQTPKHLITATGQRVTLRCSPRSGDLSVYWYQQSLDQGLQFLIQYYNGEERAKGNILERFSAQQFPDLHSELNLSSLELGDSALYFCASSGNTIYFGEGSWLTVV.

This rearrangement joins TRBV5-6 to TRBJ2-3, with D unresolved. The V end was cut by 1 base, the J end by 9 bases, with 15 bases between. Germline V gene data show CDR1 as SGHDT and CDR2 as YYEEEE. The CDR3 has 14 amino acids. The CDR3 DNA reads TGTGCCAGCAGCTTGAGTAAGGTTGGCGTCACGCAGTATTTT. The encoded protein is CASSLSKVGVTQYF. The variable domain in full, with the rest retrieved from reference TRBV5-6 and TRBJ2-3, is DAGVTQSPTHLIKTRGQQVTLRCSPKSGHDTVSWYQQALGQGPQFIFQYYEEEERQRGNFPDRFSGHQFPNYSSELNVNALLLGDSALYLCASSLSKVGVTQYFGPGTRLTVL.

The chain joins TRBV19 to TRBJ2-7; D not resolved. The CDR3 contains 14 residues. V dropped 6 bases and J dropped 0 bases, with 12 bases sitting between them. Looked up from germline, CDR1 is LNHDA and CDR2 is SQIVND (reference sequence). The CDR3 loop is CASSHRTHSYEQYF. For the CDR3, the DNA is TGTGCCAGTAGCCATCGGACCCACTCCTACGAGCAGTACTTC.

This clone appeared once. The CDR3 region has the DNA TGTGCCAGCAGCCGGCGATACACCGGGGAGCTGTTTTTT. The encoded protein is CASSRRYTGELFF. This chain connects TRBV7-9 to TRBJ2-2; D is undetermined. Germline CDR1 and CDR2: SEHNR and FQNEAQ (reference sequence). This CDR3 spans 13 amino acids. The germline V and J ends were trimmed by 5 bases and 3 bases, with 7 bases remaining between them.

This chain uses TRBV7-9 with TRBJ2-7; D may be TRBD2 (6 bases). V gave up 5 bases and J gave up 5 bases, with 22 bases separating them. This CDR3 region has 16 residues. CDR1 and CDR2 from the germline V gene are SEHNR and FQNEAQ (reference sequence). CDR3 bases: TGTGCCAGCAGCCACCCCCGGACGGGAGTATCGAACGAGCAGTACTTC. It is translated as CASSHPRTGVSNEQYF.

The V call is TRBV5-4, the J call TRBJ2-1; 7 nucleotides line up with TRBD1. Germline loops: CDR1 SGHNT, CDR2 YYREEE (reference sequence). This CDR3 region has 15 residues. V lost 2 bases, J lost 6 bases, and 8 bases stayed unmatched. CDR3 nucleotides: TGTGCCAGCAGCTTCAGAGGGGGCTCGATCAATGAGCAGTTCTTC. It is translated as CASSFRGGSINEQFF. The full variable domain, completed using reference TRBV5-4 and TRBJ2-1, is ETGVTQSPTHLIKTRGQQVTLRCSSQSGHNTVSWYQQALGQGPQFIFQYYREEENGRGNFPPRFSGLQFPNYSSELNVNALELDDSALYLCASSFRGGSINEQFFGPGTRLTVL.